Detailed here is one T cell receptor (beta chain). This study enrolled people aged about 18 to 95 from around 26 US geographic areas. Study processing details: The authors estimated nucleated cell counts from reference gene primer amplification. Clones were sequenced by immunoSEQ multiplex PCR, and TCRdb holds only the in-frame ones, with some missing. V and J calls and clone size are given by that table; D and trimming were obtained from the DNA. The table has about 160,000 clones, 82% seen once. This record comes from a study of blood T cell repertoires in COVID-19. Sample: PBMCs or T cells enriched from blood (not recorded which). The source is a man in his sixties who had recovered from COVID-19.

CDR3 loop: CASSLVRLAGGPGDTQYF. CDR3 nucleotide sequence: TGTGCCAGCAGCTTAGTCAGACTAGCGGGAGGGCCCGGAGATACGCAGTATTTT. V gene TRBV7-2 combines with J gene TRBJ2-3, with 14 bases matching TRBD2. CDR1 and CDR2 (germline): SGHTA, FQGNSA. V shed 1 base and J 5 bases; nucleotides not matched to a gene: 8. The CDR3 contains 18 residues. The full variable domain, completed using reference TRBV7-2 and TRBJ2-3, is GAGVSQSPSNKVTEKGKDVELRCDPISGHTALYWYRQSLGQGLEFLIYFQGNSAPDKSGLPSDRFSAERTGGSVSTLTIQRTQQEDSAVYLCASSLVRLAGGPGDTQYFGPGTRLTVL.